The 31 T cell receptor beta chains given below trace back to one sample, sequenced in a study of blood T cell repertoires in COVID-19. Profiling relied on immunoSEQ multiplex PCR, and the TCRdb table lists in-frame clones only, not all of them. The table has about 38,000 clones, approximately 93% seen once. The sample taken for sequencing was peripheral blood. The source is a human donor with active COVID-19. The donor label of this sample is uncertain.

The chain combines TRBV5-6 with TRBJ2-3, with TRBD1 matching 7 bases. The V gene's germline CDR1 is SGHDT and CDR2 YYEEEE. The CDR3 length is 16 residues. V was clipped by 0 bases and J by 4 bases; unmatched bases: 8. CDR3 amino acids: CASSLVWQGVADTQYF. CDR3 DNA sequence: TGTGCCAGCAGCTTGGTATGGCAGGGGGTCGCAGATACGCAGTATTTT. Variable domain in full (rest from reference TRBV5-6 and TRBJ2-3): DAGVTQSPTHLIKTRGQQVTLRCSPKSGHDTVSWYQQALGQGPQFIFQYYEEEERQRGNFPDRFSGHQFPNYSSELNVNALLLGDSALYLCASSLVWQGVADTQYFGPGTRLTVL.

V gene TRBV11-2 combines with J gene TRBJ2-2; TRBD2 matches 10 bases. The CDR3 is 16 residues long. V was clipped by 5 bases and J by 7 bases; unmatched bases: 10. Germline assignment: CDR1 SGHAT and CDR2 FQNNGV. The CDR3 coding sequence is TGTGCCAGCAGCCCAGTTGAGCGGGGGGGAAACGGGGAGCTGTTTTTT. Protein sequence: CASSPVERGGNGELFF.

In its sample, this clone was seen once. The rearrangement uses TRBV28 and TRBJ2-1; D is unclear. The V end lost 1 base, the J end lost 3 bases, and 4 bases lay between the germline ends. The CDR3 is 13 residues long. CDR1 is MDHEN, CDR2 SYDVKM, per germline. CDR3 bases: TGTGCCAGCAGTTTATTCAGCTACAATGAGCAGTTCTTC. Translating gives CASSLFSYNEQFF.

This clone came up once. The rearrangement links TRBV5-5 to TRBJ2-5, with 7 bases lining up with TRBD2. Germline V gives CDR1 SGHKS, CDR2 YYEKEE (reference sequence). The CDR3 contains 14 residues. V dropped 2 bases and J dropped 1; count of bases not matched to a gene: 2. This CDR3 is CASSLGLVQETQYF. In DNA form, the CDR3 reads TGTGCCAGCAGCTTAGGACTAGTCCAAGAGACCCAGTACTTC.

The rearrangement uses TRBV15 and TRBJ2-5, with D perhaps matching TRBD2 (6 bases). The length of the CDR3 is 13 residues. Germline loops: CDR1 LNHNV, CDR2 YYDKDF (reference sequence). V lost 7 bases and J lost 5, with 14 bases in between. For the CDR3, the DNA is TGTGCCACCAATGTCGGGGGTCGGGAGACCCAGTACTTC. Translating gives CATNVGGRETQYF.

The genes are TRBV19 and TRBJ2-1, with 16 bases fitting TRBD2. Germline V CDR1 and CDR2: LNHDA, SQIVND (reference sequence). Trimming cost V 6 bases and J 1 base; bases outside gene matches: 9. This CDR3 is 19 amino acids long. CDR3 DNA: TGTGCCAGTAGCAAATCGGGACTAGCGGGGGGGACGTCCTACAATGAGCAGTTCTTC. Amino acid sequence: CASSKSGLAGGTSYNEQFF.

The chain has TRBV7-9 and TRBJ2-2; TRBD1 aligns across 7 bases. Per the germline V gene, CDR1 is SEHNR and CDR2 is FQNEAQ (reference sequence). CDR3 length: 15 residues. Trimming took 5 bases from V and 1 from J; bases not matched to a gene: 4. This CDR3 reads CASSPTGKNTGELFF. The CDR3 nucleotides read TGTGCCAGCAGCCCGACAGGGAAGAACACCGGGGAGCTGTTTTTT.

The CDR3 is CASSHPREALSGNTIYF. Here the CDR3 DNA reads TGTGCCAGCAGCCATCCGCGGGAGGCCCTCTCTGGAAACACCATATATTTT. The V gene is TRBV4-2, the J gene TRBJ1-3, with D unclear. V lost 3 bases, J lost 0 bases, and 15 bases lay in between. This CDR3 comprises 17 residues. CDR1 is LGHNA, CDR2 YNFKEQ, per germline.

This clone turned up a few times. This chain uses TRBV6-5 with TRBJ2-1, with 8 bases lining up with TRBD1. The CDR3 sequence is 14 residues long. The junction had 3 bases not matched to a gene; V was cut back by 6 bases and J by 2 bases. Germline values: CDR1 MNHEY, CDR2 SVGAGI. The CDR3 DNA reads TGTGCCAGCAGCTTGGACAGGGCCTACAATGAGCAGTTCTTC. Its translation is CASSLDRAYNEQFF.

The chain couples TRBV11-3 to TRBJ2-3; 9 positions match TRBD1. Trimming took 6 bases from V and 2 from J; bases not matched to a gene: 15. Germline V gene lookup returns CDR1 SGHNT and CDR2 YENEEA. The CDR3 extends over 18 amino acids. CDR3 DNA: TGTGCCAGCAGACACCACCGGGACAGGGTGTTTTTCACAGATACGCAGTATTTT. This translates into CASRHHRDRVFFTDTQYF.

V is TRBV20-1 and J is TRBJ2-5; the D is unclear. Per the germline V gene, CDR1 is DFQATT and CDR2 is SNEGSKA (reference sequence). The CDR3 is 11 residues long. Trimming took 3 bases from V and 4 from J, leaving 6 bases between them. CDR3 sequence: CSASPRETQYF. CDR3 in DNA: TGCAGTGCTAGCCCCCGAGAGACCCAGTACTTC.

The V gene is TRBV7-2, the J gene TRBJ2-1; TRBD2 aligns across 7 bases. Per germline, CDR1 SGHTA and CDR2 FQGNSA. The junction had 9 bases not matched to a gene; V was cut back by 2 bases and J by 8 bases. This CDR3 is 15 amino acids long. CDR3 nucleotide sequence: TGTGCCAGCAGCTTACGGGGGGTTACTTATGATGAGCAGTTCTTC. Encoded protein: CASSLRGVTYDEQFF.

The gene calls are TRBV4-1 and TRBJ2-6, with D perhaps matching TRBD1 (6 bases). Germline lookup yields CDR1 MGHRA and CDR2 YSYEKL. The germline V and J ends were trimmed by 3 bases and 2 bases, with 8 bases remaining between them. CDR3 length: 15 amino acids. The chain's CDR3 is CASSQPGAGANVLTF. In DNA, the CDR3 is TGCGCCAGCAGCCAGCCAGGGGCTGGGGCCAACGTCCTGACTTTC.

This chain connects TRBV7-2 to TRBJ2-1, with 15 bases matching TRBD2. CDR1 and CDR2 (germline): SGHTA, FQGNSA. This CDR3 is built from 17 residues. With V trimmed by 5 bases and J by 7 bases, 9 bases remained unmatched. For the CDR3, the DNA is TGTGCCAGCAGCCTAAAGAAGGGACTAGCGGGGGGAAATGAGCAGTTCTTC. Its protein is CASSLKKGLAGGNEQFF.

This chain joins TRBV3-1 (or the pseudogene TRBV3-2) and TRBJ2-1; D may be TRBD2 (6 bases). Trimming pared 4 bases from V and 9 bases from J, leaving 10 bases between. Germline CDR1 and CDR2: LGHDT and YNNKEL (reference sequence). The CDR3 spans 12 residues. The CDR3 DNA is TGTGCCAGCAGCCGACTAGAGGCTGAGCAGTTCTTC. It codes for CASSRLEAEQFF.

The rearrangement joins TRBV28 to TRBJ2-7, with 7 bases lining up with TRBD1. In germline, CDR1 is MDHEN, CDR2 SYDVKM. The CDR3 length is 15 residues. V lost 3 bases, J lost 2 bases, and 7 bases stayed unmatched. The CDR3 here is CASSFRGPRAYEQYF. The CDR3 nucleotides are TGTGCCAGCAGTTTTAGGGGGCCTAGGGCCTACGAGCAGTACTTC.

The chain employs TRBV4-2 and TRBJ2-5; 13 bases are shared with TRBD2. CDR1 and CDR2 (germline): LGHNA, YNFKEQ. Germline trimming cut 2 bases from V and 2 bases from J; bases unmatched to any gene: 2. This CDR3 has 16 amino acids. The CDR3 loop reads CASSQTSGGGQETQYF. As DNA, the CDR3 is TGTGCCAGCAGCCAAACTAGCGGGGGGGGGCAAGAGACCCAGTACTTC.

This clone occurred once. The rearrangement links TRBV7-9 to TRBJ1-6; tentatively, D is TRBD1 (6 bases). The CDR3 covers 13 residues. Deletions cut 0 bases from V and 14 bases from J, with 11 bases between. Germline CDR1 is SEHNR and CDR2 is FQNEAQ (reference sequence). CDR3 in DNA: TGTGCCAGCAGCTTAGCACCACAGGGTTCCCTCCACTTT. Translating gives CASSLAPQGSLHF.

This chain links TRBV7-8 with TRBJ2-1; 10 nucleotides agree with TRBD1. The junction had 7 bases not matched to a gene; V was cut back by 1 base and J by 7 bases. This CDR3 has 16 residues. Germline loops: CDR1 SGHVS, CDR2 FQNEAQ. The CDR3 region is CASSLGRGQGWNEQFF. The CDR3 DNA reads TGTGCCAGCAGCTTAGGGCGGGGACAGGGGTGGAATGAGCAGTTCTTC.

The chain is built from TRBV6-5 and TRBJ2-1, with TRBD2 as a possible D gene (5 bases). Trimming removed 7 bases at V and 0 bases at J, with 13 bases between. This CDR3 has 15 residues. The germline gives CDR1 MNHEY, CDR2 SVGAGI. Here the CDR3 reads CASTREGSSYNEQFF. The CDR3 DNA sequence: TGTGCCAGCACTCGCGAGGGTAGCTCCTACAATGAGCAGTTCTTC.

This clone was seen more than once but under ten times. J is TRBJ1-2 and V is TRBV9, with D tentatively TRBD1 (5 bases). In germline, CDR1 is SGDLS, CDR2 YYNGEE. Trimming took 4 bases from V and 0 from J, leaving 13 bases between them. The CDR3 covers 15 residues. The CDR3 region has the DNA TGTGCCAGCAGCCCACTGGACACGTCTAACTATGGCTACACCTTC. Its translation: CASSPLDTSNYGYTF.

This clone occurred once. CDR3 residues: CASSLRTSGYNEQFF. CDR3 sequence (DNA): TGTGCCAGCAGTCTCCGGACTAGCGGCTACAATGAGCAGTTCTTC. This chain connects TRBV4-2 to TRBJ2-1; TRBD2 aligns across 10 bases. The trim removed 6 bases at V and 3 bases at J, leaving 5 bases unmatched. The CDR3 runs to 15 residues. Germline assignment: CDR1 LGHNA and CDR2 YNFKEQ.

V and J are TRBV9 and TRBJ1-1, with TRBD1 as a possible D gene (6 bases). Trimming pared 3 bases from V and 0 bases from J, leaving 12 bases between. This CDR3 has 15 amino acids. Germline V gene lookup returns CDR1 SGDLS and CDR2 YYNGEE. DNA of the CDR3: TGTGCCAGCAGCGCTAGGGGACATATGAACACTGAAGCTTTCTTT. Translation gives CASSARGHMNTEAFF.

This chain connects TRBV28 to TRBJ2-5, with TRBD2 matching 7 bases. Germline V lookup: CDR1 MDHEN, CDR2 SYDVKM. This CDR3 region has 16 residues. Trimming removed 2 bases from V and 9 bases from J; junction bases left unmatched: 15. The CDR3 spells CASSLGSEDGRRAQYF. For the CDR3, the DNA is TGTGCCAGCAGTTTAGGTAGCGAGGACGGGAGGAGGGCCCAGTACTTC.

The V call is TRBV5-1, the J call TRBJ1-1; 7 nucleotides match TRBD1. The germline V gene has CDR1 SGHRS and CDR2 YFSETQ. The ends lost 4 bases at V and 4 bases at J; junction bases unmatched: 10. The length of the CDR3 is 15 residues. CDR3 sequence reads: CASSPTLTGATEAFF. The CDR3 DNA follows: TGCGCCAGCAGCCCAACTTTAACAGGGGCCACTGAAGCTTTCTTT.

The J gene is TRBJ2-5, the V gene TRBV24-1, with a tentative D call TRBD1 (5 bases). Deletions cut 5 bases from V and 5 bases from J, with 14 bases between. The CDR3 is made up of 14 amino acids. Germline V gives CDR1 KGHDR, CDR2 SFDVKD. The CDR3 sequence: CATSAPQGPETQYF. The CDR3 DNA reads TGTGCCACCAGTGCCCCCCAGGGCCCTGAGACCCAGTACTTC.

This chain links TRBV5-4 with TRBJ2-5, with TRBD2 identical over 14 bases. Germline assignment: CDR1 SGHNT and CDR2 YYREEE (reference sequence). V lost 6 bases, J lost 5 bases, and 9 bases stayed unmatched. CDR3 size: 16 residues. CDR3 protein: CASTFGTSGSGETQYF. The CDR3 DNA is TGTGCCAGCACCTTCGGGACTAGCGGGAGTGGTGAGACCCAGTACTTC. Full variable domain (rest looked up from reference TRBV5-4 and TRBJ2-5): ETGVTQSPTHLIKTRGQQVTLRCSSQSGHNTVSWYQQALGQGPQFIFQYYREEENGRGNFPPRFSGLQFPNYSSELNVNALELDDSALYLCASTFGTSGSGETQYFGPGTRLLVL.

This clone occurred once. The chain carries TRBV5-6 and TRBJ2-3, with D unclear. Germline CDR1 and CDR2: SGHDT and YYEEEE. V was shortened by 2 bases and J by 1 base, with 11 bases between the two germline ends. This CDR3 has 15 amino acids. As DNA, the CDR3 is TGTGCCAGCAGCTTCGTCCTAGAAGGCACAGATACGCAGTATTTT. Translating gives CASSFVLEGTDTQYF.

The V and J genes are TRBV5-1 and TRBJ2-3, with D perhaps matching TRBD2 (5 bases). Trimming removed 0 bases at V and 6 bases at J, with 8 bases between. Germline CDR1 is SGHRS and CDR2 is YFSETQ. This CDR3 is built from 13 residues. CDR3 loop: CASSLGRGDTQYF. The CDR3 DNA reads TGCGCCAGCAGCTTGGGCCGAGGGGATACGCAGTATTTT.

V is TRBV10-1 and J is TRBJ2-6; weak D call: TRBD2 (6 bases). CDR3 length equals 15 residues. CDR1 is WNHNN, CDR2 SYGVQD, per germline (reference sequence). Trimming stripped 3 bases from V and 4 bases from J, with 10 bases between. The CDR3 loop is CASSEGGSGANVLTF. Written as DNA, the CDR3 is TGCGCCAGCAGTGAAGGAGGGTCCGGGGCCAACGTCCTGACTTTC.

Worth noting for this clone: At one of its ends the junction is not consistent with the germline gene, which may arise from a read error. V usage is TRBV15 and J usage is TRBJ2-7; D not certain. CDR3 length: 13 amino acids. CDR1 LNHNV and CDR2 YYDKDF come from the germline V gene (reference sequence). The CDR3, as DNA: TGTGCCACCAGCAGAGATCCTAAAAGTCGCCCGGACTTC. Amino acid sequence: CATSRDPKSRPDF.